This TCR beta chain originates from a study of cytomegalovirus exposure and HLA in healthy donors. PCR amplification relied on 60 Vbeta primers (plus 13 Jbeta primers). Using immunoSEQ multiplex PCR, the repertoire was profiled, and TCRdb retains in-frame clones only, with some absent. The repertoire consists of 110,000 to 150,000 clones, with nearly 85% occurring once and the leading ten covering 3% to 3.5%. The germline V gene has CDR1 SGHTA and CDR2 FQGNSA. This CDR3 spans 14 amino acids. J gave up 3 bases and V 5 bases, and 4 bases lay outside the gene matches. This clone has only a few counts. The sample was PBMCs. This receptor was obtained from a male donor in good health and CMV-seronegative. The genes are TRBV7-2 and TRBJ2-7, with 10 bases aligning to TRBD2. The CDR3 protein is CASSGGLADYEQYF. The CDR3 region has the DNA TGTGCCAGCAGCGGCGGACTAGCGGACTACGAGCAGTACTTC.